Listed here is a single T cell receptor (beta chain). Its antigen is unknown. This CDR3 region has 15 residues. Germline V gives CDR1 SNHLY, CDR2 FYNNEI. The J segment lost 6 bases and the V segment lost 5 bases, leaving 7 bases of the junction unmatched. This entry comes from a study of cytomegalovirus exposure and HLA in healthy donors. Regarding the study as a whole: Some TCR beta chains (approximately 180 of them) were listed as cytomegalovirus-associated. Generally TCR sequences proved uncommon, though certain public TCRs appeared in numerous donors.

Assay used: immunoSEQ multiplex PCR; TCRdb lists only in-frame clones, some missing. Among around 150,000 clones listed, roughly nine tenths were seen once. The donors formed part of the 120-subject validation cohort, distinct from the roughly 700-subject first cohort. Sequencing was carried out using PBMCs. The rearrangement joins TRBV2 to TRBJ2-1; 10 bases match TRBD2. The sequence was obtained from a young woman in good health and CMV-seropositive. The CDR3 protein is CASSKSGRDFNEQFF. The DNA of the CDR3 is TGTGCCAGCAGTAAAAGCGGGAGGGATTTCAATGAGCAGTTCTTC.